The following is a TCR beta chain sequence with its context. This sample is part of a study of patients and donors after allogeneic stem cell transplantation. In TCRdb, the RT-PCR reads were re-called with MiXCR into one record per CDR3 protein. The sample carries more than 75,000 distinct CDR3 sequences, approximately 5.2% recorded once. The TCR was taken from a human donor who was either an allogeneic HSCT recipient or a stem cell or donor lymphocyte infusion donor (not recorded which). It is not recorded whose cells these are; they may come from a transplant donor. Sequences were obtained from blood, either unsorted or a sorted T cell fraction (not recorded which).

The DNA for the CDR3 is TGTGCCAGCAGTTCGCGGGGCGCTCAAGAGACCCAGTACTTC. This translates into CASSSRGAQETQYF. This rearrangement joins TRBV6-5 to TRBJ2-5; perhaps TRBD2 as D (6 bases). CDR1 MNHEY and CDR2 SVGAGI come from the germline V gene. V shed 4 bases and J shed 2 bases, with 11 bases lying between them. This CDR3 is built from 14 residues.